This record concerns one T cell receptor beta chain sequence. Its cognate antigen has yet to be identified. It has no much larger one-base neighbor in the sample; base qualities were not kept. The sample belongs to a study of blood T cell repertoires in COVID-19 (dated by TCRdb to between 2020 and 2021). Notes on the research overall: Samples covering the acute and convalescent phases of COVID-19 were provided by collaborators in the United States, Italy and Spain. Where HLA class I and class II types were available, the types were taken from metadata supplied by the sample provider, not from assay-based typing. The material from the prospective study consisted of cDNA or gDNA derived from T cells, B-cell-depleted T cells, or PBMCs. Deeply sampled blood TCRbeta repertoires from subjects exposed to, actively infected with, or recovered from COVID-19 were included in the dataset. A de-identified subject ID, COVID-19 status, age in years and sex were almost always included in the sample metadata. Samples came from the ongoing ImmuneRACE study (first 160 participants) plus 1,254 subjects from 6 global collaborators. The repertoires were made available in a free public database intended to serve as a resource for research on the immune response to SARS-CoV-2. The paper as a whole reports these results and caveats: Clinical and demographic metadata were provided uncurated, with the amount varying by source and participant.

Sequences MNHEY (CDR1) and SVGAGI (CDR2) are obtained from the germline V gene. Inclusive of the bounding cysteine and phenylalanine, the CDR3 is 15 residues long. The sequence is cut down to CDR3 DNA, 45 bases in frame from base 1. Trimming leaves V shorter by 4 bases and J shorter by 2 bases, with the junction holding 8 bases beyond the gene matches. Each collaborating institution followed its own protocols to collect whole blood in K2EDTA tubes. For TCRbeta analysis, collaborators shipped samples as frozen whole blood, isolated PBMCs, or DNA extracted from either of those sample types. TCRbeta CDR3 regions were amplified from genomic DNA using the immunoSEQ Assay, a bias-controlled multiplex PCR. On the authors' methods: Within the assay, amplification of reference gene primers was used to estimate how many nucleated cells each sample contained. Sequence reads were collapsed and filtered to measure the absolute abundance of every unique TCRbeta CDR3 rearrangement. Productive Simpson clonality was computed per sample as the square root of Simpson's diversity index over productive rearrangements. TCRdb carries this immuneACCESS record with in-frame sequences only. Its versions omit some clonotypes, under half of them owing to an unresolved V gene in the studies checked, with the rest unexplained. V and J calls and clone size follow that table, whereas D and trimming were derived from the DNA. The sample table lists approximately 300,000 clones, around 88% of them with a count of one. About 0.8% of the sample is held by the ten biggest clonotypes.

The receptor was isolated from a young man with acute or convalescent COVID-19. The sequence is built from TRBV6-5 and TRBJ2-7; TRBD1 fits 7 bases in the junction. What was sequenced was peripheral blood. The nucleotide sequence is given as TGTGCCAGCAGTTTCCGACAGGGAATGCCCTACGAGCAGTACTTC. It specifies CASSFRQGMPYEQYF.